The following is a TCR beta chain sequence with its context. As yet, its antigen is unknown. The data are from a study of shared clonotypes between healthy human individuals. General study results and limits: Clonotypes which were not shared had lower generation probabilities than clonotypes that all four donors shared.

Assay: immunoSEQ multiplex PCR; the TCRdb copy retains only in-frame clones and omits some. The sample records 1.5 million to 2.5 million clones, roughly 94% being singletons. Terminally differentiated effector memory CD45RA+ cells were left out of the naive CD8 fraction, which was CD45RO-negative and positively selected for CCR7. The CDR3 loop spans 15 amino acids. Germline V gene lookup returns CDR1 MNHNS and CDR2 SASEGT. V dropped 5 bases and J dropped 0 bases, with 14 bases sitting between them. V is TRBV6-1 and J is TRBJ2-7, with unresolved D. The source material was naive CD8+ T cells sorted from blood. The sequence was obtained from a man aged 18 to 30 in good health. This chain's CDR3 is CASSPTVLSSYEQYF. For the CDR3, the DNA is TGTGCCAGCAGTCCAACGGTTCTGAGCTCCTACGAGCAGTACTTC.